This TCR beta chain was recovered during a study of cytomegalovirus exposure and HLA in healthy donors. Study-level findings and limits: Information on immune exposure was restricted to one variable (CMV serostatus). Per published reports, the classifier diagnosed cytomegalovirus status with high specificity and sensitivity.

PCR involved 60 Vbeta and 13 Jbeta primers. TCRdb's copy holds only in-frame clones and misses some; the assay was immunoSEQ multiplex PCR. Counted here are about 200,000 clones, roughly 78% occurring once; the ten biggest clones make up approximately 1.5%. With respect to this clone: What it recognizes is unknown.

This CDR3 has 15 amino acids. Per germline, CDR1 GTSNPN and CDR2 SVGIG (reference sequence). With V trimmed by 2 bases and J by 5 bases, 5 bases remained unmatched. The rearrangement uses TRBV30 and TRBJ2-2, with 10 bases matching TRBD2. This sequence originates from a girl under 18 in good health and CMV-seropositive. Sequencing used PBMCs. The CDR3 region has the DNA TGTGCCTGGAGTAGCGGGGGGGCCTGGACCGGGGAGCTGTTTTTT. This codes for CAWSSGGAWTGELFF.